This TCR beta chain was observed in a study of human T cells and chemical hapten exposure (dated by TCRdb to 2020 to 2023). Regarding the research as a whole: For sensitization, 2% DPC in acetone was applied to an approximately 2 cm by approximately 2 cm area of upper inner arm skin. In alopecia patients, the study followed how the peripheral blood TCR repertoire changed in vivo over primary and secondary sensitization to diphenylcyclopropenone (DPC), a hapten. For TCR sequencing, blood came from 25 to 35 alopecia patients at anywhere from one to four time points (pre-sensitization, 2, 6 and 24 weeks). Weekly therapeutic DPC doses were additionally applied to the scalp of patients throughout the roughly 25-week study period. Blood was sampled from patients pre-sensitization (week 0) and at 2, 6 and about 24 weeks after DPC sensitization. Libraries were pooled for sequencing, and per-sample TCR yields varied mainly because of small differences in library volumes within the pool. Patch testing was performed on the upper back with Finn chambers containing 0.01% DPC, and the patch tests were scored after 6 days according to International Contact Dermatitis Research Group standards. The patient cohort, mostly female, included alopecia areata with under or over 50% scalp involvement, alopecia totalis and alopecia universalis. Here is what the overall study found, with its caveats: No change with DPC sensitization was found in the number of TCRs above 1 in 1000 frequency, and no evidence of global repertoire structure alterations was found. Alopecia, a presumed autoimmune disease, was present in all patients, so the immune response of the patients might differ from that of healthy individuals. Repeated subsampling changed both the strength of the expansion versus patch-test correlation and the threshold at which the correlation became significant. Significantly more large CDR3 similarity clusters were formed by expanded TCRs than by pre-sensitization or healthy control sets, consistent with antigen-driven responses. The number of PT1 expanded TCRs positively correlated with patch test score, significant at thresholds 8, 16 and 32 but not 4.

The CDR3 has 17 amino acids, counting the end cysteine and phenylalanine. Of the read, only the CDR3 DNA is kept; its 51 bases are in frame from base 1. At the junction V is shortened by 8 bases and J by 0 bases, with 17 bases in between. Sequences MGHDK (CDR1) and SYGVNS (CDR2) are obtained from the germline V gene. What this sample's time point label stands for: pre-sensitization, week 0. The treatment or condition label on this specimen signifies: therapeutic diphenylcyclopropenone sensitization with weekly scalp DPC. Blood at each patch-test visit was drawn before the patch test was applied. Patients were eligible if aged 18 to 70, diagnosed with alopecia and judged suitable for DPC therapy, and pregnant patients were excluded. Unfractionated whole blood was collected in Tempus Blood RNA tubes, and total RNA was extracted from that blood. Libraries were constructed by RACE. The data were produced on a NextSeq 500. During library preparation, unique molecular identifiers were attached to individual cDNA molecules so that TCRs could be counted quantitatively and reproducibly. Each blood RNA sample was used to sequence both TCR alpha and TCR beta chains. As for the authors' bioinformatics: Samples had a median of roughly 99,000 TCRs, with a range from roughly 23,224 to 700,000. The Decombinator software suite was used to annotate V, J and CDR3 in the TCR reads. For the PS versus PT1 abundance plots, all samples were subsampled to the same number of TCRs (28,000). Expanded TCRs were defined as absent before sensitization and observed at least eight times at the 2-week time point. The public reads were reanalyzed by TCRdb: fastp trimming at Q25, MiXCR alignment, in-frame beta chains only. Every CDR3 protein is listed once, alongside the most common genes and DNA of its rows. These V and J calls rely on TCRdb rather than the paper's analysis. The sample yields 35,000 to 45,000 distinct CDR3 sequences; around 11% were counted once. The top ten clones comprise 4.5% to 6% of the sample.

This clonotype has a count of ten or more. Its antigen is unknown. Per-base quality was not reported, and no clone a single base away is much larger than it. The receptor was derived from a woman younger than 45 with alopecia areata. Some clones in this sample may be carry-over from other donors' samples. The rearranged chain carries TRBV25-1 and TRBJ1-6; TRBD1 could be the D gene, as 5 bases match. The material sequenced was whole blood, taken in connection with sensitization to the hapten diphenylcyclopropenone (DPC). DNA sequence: TGTGCCAGCTCCAGCGGGGGACTGGGCTCCTATAATTCACCCCTCCACTTT. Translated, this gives CASSSGGLGSYNSPLHF. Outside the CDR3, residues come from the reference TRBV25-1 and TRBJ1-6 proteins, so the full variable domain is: EADIYQTPRYLVIGTGKKITLECSQTMGHDKMYWYQQDPGMELHLIHYSYGVNSTEKGDLSSESTVSRIRTEHFPLTLESARPSHTSQYLCASSSGGLGSYNSPLHFGNGTRLTVT.